This T cell receptor (beta chain) was sequenced during a study of cytomegalovirus exposure and HLA in healthy donors. Both 60 Vbeta primers and 13 Jbeta primers went into the PCR. Generated by immunoSEQ multiplex PCR, the TCRdb table keeps only in-frame clones and is missing some. The sample includes 65,000 to 70,000 clones, just under 70% of them seen just once. The CDR3 has 16 amino acids. Germline CDR1 is MDHEN and CDR2 is SYDVKM. V trimming: 2 bases; J trimming: 0 bases; junction bases outside the gene matches: 3. The sample was PBMCs. The clonotype originates from a young woman in good health and CMV-seronegative. V gene TRBV28 combines with J gene TRBJ1-3, with TRBD1 identical over 8 bases. The DNA for the CDR3 is TGTGCCAGCAGTTTAACAGGGGGAAGCTCTGGAAACACCATATATTTT. Its protein product is CASSLTGGSSGNTIYF.